These 10 T cell receptor beta chains came from one sample sequenced in a study of radiation and T cells in renal cell carcinoma. The time point is: baseline pretreatment blood. As to treatment: 15 Gy SBRT to primary tumor, nephrectomy 4 weeks later. Profiling relied on immunoSEQ multiplex PCR, and the TCRdb table lists in-frame clones only, not all of them. Altogether 95,000 or so clones are present, roughly 90% being singletons, with the ten largest covering around 7.9%. This sample comprised blood, obtained from a patient whose treatment included radiotherapy and nephrectomy. The receptor set was obtained from a middle-aged man with renal cell carcinoma.

The rearrangement uses TRBV18 and TRBJ2-5; no definite D call. The germline V and J ends were trimmed by 2 bases and 3 bases, with 7 bases remaining between them. CDR3 length equals 13 residues. The germline V gene encodes CDR1 KGHSH and CDR2 LQKENI. The CDR3, as DNA: TGTGCCAGCTCACCAAAAGCCGAAGAGACCCAGTACTTC. Its protein is CASSPKAEETQYF.

This chain joins TRBV9 and TRBJ2-2; 10 nucleotides align to TRBD1. The V gene end was trimmed by 4 bases and the J gene end by 4 bases; junction bases not matched to a gene: 10. The CDR3 spans 17 residues. The germline V gene encodes CDR1 SGDLS and CDR2 YYNGEE. CDR3 residues: CASSLNRQGARTGELFF. CDR3 bases: TGTGCCAGCAGCTTAAACCGACAGGGGGCGCGCACCGGGGAGCTGTTTTTT.

The genes are TRBV28 and TRBJ2-3; D gene ambiguous. The CDR3 is 13 amino acids. Germline V lookup: CDR1 MDHEN, CDR2 SYDVKM. The V and J ends lost 7 bases and 4 bases respectively, with 12 bases between them. This CDR3 is CASKRQAADTQYF. CDR3 sequence (DNA): TGTGCCAGCAAGAGGCAGGCCGCAGATACGCAGTATTTT.

This chain joins TRBV6-5 and TRBJ2-1, with D maybe TRBD1 (6 bases). This CDR3 is 15 amino acids long. The V end was cut by 6 bases, the J end by 5 bases, with 17 bases between. CDR1 and CDR2 from the germline V gene are MNHEY and SVGAGI. This CDR3 is CASSPTGLGHNEQFF. The CDR3 nucleotides are TGTGCCAGCAGCCCTACAGGGTTGGGACACAATGAGCAGTTCTTC.

Comments on this clone: Other nucleotide sequences from this sample produce the same CDR3. The chain has TRBV5-6 and TRBJ2-7, with D perhaps matching TRBD1 (5 bases). V lost 1 base to trimming and J lost 3 bases, with 5 bases between them. Germline lookup yields CDR1 SGHDT and CDR2 YYEEEE. The CDR3 is 12 amino acids. This CDR3 is CASSLQGYEQYF. In DNA form, the CDR3 reads TGTGCCAGCAGCTTGCAGGGCTACGAGCAGTACTTC.

This chain joins TRBV6-5 and TRBJ2-6; D not resolved. This CDR3 spans 15 amino acids. V dropped 6 bases and J dropped 0 bases, with 9 bases sitting between them. Germline CDR1 reads MNHEY; CDR2 reads SVGAGI. CDR3 coding DNA: TGTGCCAGCAGACCGTCACTCTCTGGGGCCAACGTCCTGACTTTC. This sequence encodes CASRPSLSGANVLTF.

The rearrangement uses TRBV7-9 and TRBJ1-1, with a possible D match to TRBD1 (5 bases). This CDR3 comprises 13 residues. Germline CDR1 and CDR2: SEHNR and FQNEAQ (reference sequence). V was cut by 3 bases and J by 6 bases, with 11 bases left in between. In nucleotides, the CDR3 is TGTGCCAGCAGCTTGTGGGACGGATCTGAAGCTTTCTTT. It codes for CASSLWDGSEAFF.

This chain uses TRBV5-5 with TRBJ1-3; the D is unclear. The V end was cut by 0 bases, the J end by 0 bases, with 13 bases between. Germline V gene data show CDR1 as SGHKS and CDR2 as YYEKEE (reference sequence). CDR3 length: 17 residues. In DNA, the CDR3 is TGTGCCAGCAGCTTGGTATTTGGCGGCCACTCTGGAAACACCATATATTTT. It encodes CASSLVFGGHSGNTIYF.

CDR3 nucleotide sequence: TGTGCCAGCAGGCGATCGGGACAGGGGGCTTACGAGCAGTACTTC. Protein sequence: CASRRSGQGAYEQYF. The J gene is TRBJ2-7, the V gene TRBV2; 12 bases match TRBD1. The CDR3 contains 15 residues. CDR1 and CDR2 (germline): SNHLY, FYNNEI. The junction had 7 bases not matched to a gene; V was cut back by 6 bases and J by 4 bases. Looking up the rest from reference TRBV2 and TRBJ2-7 gives the full variable domain: EPEVTQTPSHQVTQMGQEVILRCVPISNHLYFYWYRQILGQKVEFLVSFYNNEISEKSEIFDDQFSVERPDGSNFTLKIRSTKLEDSAMYFCASRRSGQGAYEQYFGPGTRLTVT.

The V gene is TRBV30, the J gene TRBJ2-1; 9 bases map to TRBD2. The germline gives CDR1 GTSNPN, CDR2 SVGIG (reference sequence). The V segment lost 0 bases and the J segment 1 base; nucleotides outside the gene matches: 4. The CDR3 is 16 residues long. CDR3 sequence (DNA): TGTGCCTGGAGTGTAAGGCTAGCGGGATCCTACAATGAGCAGTTCTTC. Translated, it gives CAWSVRLAGSYNEQFF.